This T cell receptor beta chain was identified during a study of T-cell reconstitution after alpha-beta-depleted transplantation in children. This clonotype was recorded a few times. What it binds is unknown. Unique molecular identifiers were incorporated during preparation of the TCRbeta library. MiXCR, applied by TCRdb to the PCR reads, yields one record per CDR3 protein. This table holds 500,000 or so distinct CDR3 sequences, over 10% found once. Regarding the study as a whole: There were reportedly several hundred expanded graft clones from which alpha-beta T cells came about two months after transplant. Where some patients showed high TCRbeta diversity at day 60, it came from recipient T cells and thymic progenitors that had survived. Newly generated T cells supplied most T-cell counts and diversity one year post-transplant.

The V gene lost 3 bases and the J gene lost 1 base, with 13 bases spanning the gap. This CDR3 has 14 residues. CDR1 DFQATT and CDR2 SNEGSKA come from the germline V gene (reference sequence). The chain joins TRBV20-1 to TRBJ2-7; maybe TRBD2 (5 bases). The receptor was derived from a female patient aged 2 to 10 who had a stem cell transplant for aplastic anemia, so the T cells may come from the graft donor. Specimen: PBMCs, mostly from graft donor cells, collected 180 days after TCRalphabeta/CD19-depleted stem cell transplant. CDR3 region: CSASPVGDSYEQYF. CDR3 nucleotides: TGCAGTGCTAGCCCGGTCGGGGATTCCTACGAGCAGTACTTC.